What follows is one T cell receptor (beta chain) and its context. Its antigen is currently not known. There are no base qualities to consult, and no much larger clone falls within one base. This record belongs to a study of cytomegalovirus exposure and HLA in healthy donors (dated by TCRdb to the late 2010s). With regard to the full study: An earlier analysis of 587 of the donors reported approximately 270 Gb of sequence data and about 100 million unique TCR beta sequences from 150 million to 200 million T cells. Rather than using new phenotypic data, the later analysis identified candidate immune exposures from TCR beta sequences and from how often those sequences occurred across donors. A later genetic analysis used genome-wide SNP genotypes for about 55% of the 666 donors, treating that subset as a discovery cohort. Because of strong linkage in the cohort, five DR-DQ haplotypes were treated as single units for association and clustering. The study profiled the T cell repertoires of hundreds of subjects by immunosequencing and related them to cytomegalovirus serostatus. The study aimed to test whether cataloging public T cell receptors could reveal signatures of past pathogen exposure. A separate validation cohort of 100 to 150 different subjects was used in addition to the roughly 700-subject first cohort. Among some 400 genotyped donors of the cohort, an average of around 250,000 unique TCR beta nucleotide sequences was sequenced per donor, of which about 19% were non-productive. Donor age, sex, ethnicity and CMV serostatus were collected together with the repertoire data. High-throughput TCR immunosequencing, statistical association of individual TCRs with disease status, and machine learning were combined to predict cytomegalovirus infection status. The number of typed donors differed by locus: about 620-640 for A, B, C, DRB1 and DQB1; 500 to 550 for DQA1; 606 for DPA1; and around 470 for DPB1. A later analysis re-examined previously published TCR beta repertoires from 500 to 700 donors and added high-resolution HLA genotyping to investigate patterns of TCR occurrence. Of the roughly 390 genotyped donors, 65% to 90% fell in the genetic ancestry cluster associated with self-reported Caucasian donors. All discovery cohort repertoires had been generated using a single sequencing platform. An earlier analysis of several hundred of the donors used high-throughput TCR beta sequencing to judge whether each TCR beta V gene segment behaved as functional or pseudogenic. Roughly 300 gigabases of sequencing data and approximately 91 million unique TCR sequences made up an early release that covered under 750 HLA-typed donors. Both class I and class II loci were covered by HLA typing, at four-digit resolution. Broad study findings and their caveats: A later genetic analysis reported fewer N-insertions in productive TCRs among donors in an Asian-associated ancestry cluster than the approximately 700-donor mean. Because HLA typing was unavailable for some donors at each locus, only the typed subset was used in association tests. A further reported finding was that TCR beta sequences accurately predicted the HLA-A and HLA-B alleles for most subjects in the first cohort. A later analysis associated about 17,000 TCR beta sequences with specific HLA alleles at a false discovery rate of 0.05. A later analysis reported that several top co-occurrence clusters appeared linked to parvovirus B19, influenza, CMV and Epstein-Barr virus. The 87-base-pair reads could not distinguish some IMGT-functional V segments, including TRBV6-2 and TRBV6-3, so those segments were excluded. Strong co-occurrence of HLA alleles, especially DR and DQ, made assigning TCR associations to individual alleles difficult. CMV serostatus was the only immune exposure information available for the cohort. In this cohort, only TCR beta chains were sequenced, and detectable features were limited by the absence of alpha or paired-chain data. Linkage disequilibrium might explain the correlated functional status among segregating V segments, but an unknown experimental factor could not be excluded. A few of the identified cytomegalovirus-associated TCR beta chains were confirmed in vitro to be specific for cytomegalovirus antigens. Roughly uniform sequencing depth across donors was assumed in presence/absence analyses, although this assumption may not hold. The study gave a list of under 200 TCR beta chains associated with cytomegalovirus. In an earlier analysis of around 600 of the donors, most TCR beta V segments were observed in productive rearrangements about 90% or about 30% of the time, broadly matching IMGT annotations. A later analysis found that TCR association rates varied across HLA loci, with DRB1 alleles showing the most associated TCRs and HLA-C alleles the fewest. While some public TCRs were present in many individuals, most TCR sequences turned up only very rarely across donors. The authors suggested that the approach could potentially be generalized to other disease states and immunological phenotypes. The sequencing pipeline was judged likely to have produced a cluster of highly shared sequence variants as a technical artifact. Because counts were too low, 15 or so rarely observed V segments, including chromosome 9 orphons, were excluded from the earlier analysis of a few hundred of the donors. According to a later analysis, most CMV-associated TCR beta chains appeared to be HLA-restricted, and the HLA associations seemed to be driven largely by CMV exposure. Compared with equally common non-associated chains, HLA-associated TCR beta chains in a later analysis were more clonally expanded and had lower generation probabilities. In both the original and validation cohorts, the classifier was reported to diagnose cytomegalovirus status with high specificity and sensitivity. V-gene and J-gene trimming of TCR beta chains was associated with a missense DCLRE1C variant in a later genetic analysis, and the association was replicated in an independent cohort.

V lost 4 bases and J lost 6 bases, and the count of bases not matched to a germline gene is 4. Inclusive of the bounding cysteine and phenylalanine, the CDR3 is 15 residues long. Solely the CDR3 DNA is kept, with 45 bases framed from the first base. Per the germline V gene, SGHTA is the CDR1 and FQGTGA is the CDR2. Libraries were constructed by the immunoSEQ multiplex PCR assay. A mixture of 60 forward primers for TCR Vbeta segments and 13 reverse primers for TCR Jbeta segments was used in the multiplex PCR. Amplification of the CDR3 region of rearranged TCR beta genes was performed with a multiplex PCR assay on genomic DNA. On the Illumina HiSeq System, the amplified TCR beta libraries were sequenced as 87-base-pair reads. In the source study's methods: In a later analysis, some 80 million unique TCR beta chains were counted across the roughly 670 repertoires, and approximately 9.9 million of these chains were shared by at least two donors. Raw reads were error-corrected and collapsed into unique sequences with a nearest-neighbor algorithm that merged closely related sequences to remove PCR and sequencing errors. V, D and J gene segments were assigned by aligning CDR3 sequences to IMGT reference sequences. For a sequence to be retained, a match of at least six nucleotides was required to both a V gene segment and a J gene segment. Rearrangements were called productive when the CDR3 lacked stop codons and stayed in frame with V and J; all others were non-productive. Following IMGT convention, CDR3 was defined as the stretch from the second conserved V-encoded cysteine up to the conserved J-encoded phenylalanine. Sequences without an unambiguous match to a single V gene segment were excluded from the earlier analysis of 450 to 650 of the donors. In an earlier analysis of approximately 550 of the donors, V segments were called functional above 56.7% productive rearrangements and were called segregating when the between-donor standard deviation exceeded 5%. To diagnose cytomegalovirus status from the catalog of TCR beta chain sequences, a statistical classification framework was built. A later analysis assigned V and J genes by comparing TCR nucleotide sequences with IMGT/GENE-DB human TR gene sequences. In a later analysis, CDR3 sequences and most-parsimonious VDJ recombination scenarios were assigned using the TCRdist pipeline. In a later analysis, each TCR beta chain was defined by its CDR3 amino acid sequence together with its V-gene family, and reads without a unique V-gene family were excluded. To address suspected cross-contamination and a sequencing artifact, a later analysis removed over 500 highly shared, low-generation-probability nucleotide sequences. For each public chain, a later analysis derived a clonal expansion index from normalized ranks of inferred template counts within each repertoire. In a later analysis, generation probabilities were computed using a VDJ recombination model fitted to out-of-frame rearrangements, and the results were checked against IGoR. A later analysis scored TCR-TCR, TCR-HLA and TCR-CMV co-occurrence with hypergeometric tests, applying a repertoire-size bias correction to TCR pairs. To estimate false discovery rates, a later analysis permuted the HLA or CMV assignments 20 times. In a later analysis, co-occurring TCRs were grouped using DBSCAN, with TCRdist sequence similarity added in when clustering inside HLA-allele-positive subsets. Repertoires with fewer than 30,000 or more than 120,000 public chains, plus five repertoires with anomalous nucleotide sharing, were excluded from co-occurrence clustering. The table comes from immuneACCESS by way of TCRdb, which keeps in-frame sequences with V and J called. Part of the clones is missing from these tables; in studies checked, under half for an unresolved V gene and the rest for unknown reasons. Clonal size and the V and J genes are those of that table, whereas D and trimming came from the DNA. This sample gives roughly 61,000 clones in total; more than 70% of them show up just once. Around 6% of the sample belongs to the ten largest clones.

In total, 630 or so healthy bone marrow donors made up the cohort. At the time of sampling, every cohort member was nominally healthy, though immune exposures that went unrecorded were likely present. The donor was CMV seronegative and belonged to the group of roughly 330 seronegative cohort members. Every donor gave a peripheral blood sample, and the peripheral blood mononuclear cells from that sample were used for TCR beta sequencing. Genomic DNA was extracted from the blood cell samples with the Qiagen DNeasy Blood Extraction Kit. The chain links TRBV7-3 with TRBJ2-2; 11 junctional bases match TRBD1. The sequenced material came from PBMCs. The receptor was derived from a male donor in good health and CMV-seronegative. The DNA is as follows: TGTGCCAGCAGCTCCGGGACAGGGGGACCCGGGGAGCTGTTTTTT. Translated, this gives CASSSGTGGPGELFF.